The clone carrying this TCR beta chain was detected only a few times. The antigen is not known. CDR1 and CDR2 from the germline V gene are MNHEY and SVGAGI. J gave up 0 bases and V 5 bases, and 8 bases lay outside the gene matches. This CDR3 has 16 amino acids. TCRdb recomputed calls from the reads with MiXCR, one row per CDR3 protein. Among fewer than 1,000,000 distinct CDR3 sequences listed, around a third were seen once. This sample is part of a study of T cell repertoires in cytomegalovirus infection. Study overall: Matching HLA type, along with CMV infection, was indicated by public TCR beta signatures.

The sequencing used cultured CD8+ T cells from PBMCs, collected from culture after CMV antigen stimulation. This TCR was recovered from a human donor in good health (CMV status not recorded). Some clones in this sample may be carry-over from other donors' samples. The V call is TRBV6-5, the J call TRBJ2-3; 7 bases are a match to TRBD1. CDR3 coding DNA: TGTGCCAGCAGTCCTGGGACAGTCGTTAGCACAGATACGCAGTATTTT. It yields the protein CASSPGTVVSTDTQYF.